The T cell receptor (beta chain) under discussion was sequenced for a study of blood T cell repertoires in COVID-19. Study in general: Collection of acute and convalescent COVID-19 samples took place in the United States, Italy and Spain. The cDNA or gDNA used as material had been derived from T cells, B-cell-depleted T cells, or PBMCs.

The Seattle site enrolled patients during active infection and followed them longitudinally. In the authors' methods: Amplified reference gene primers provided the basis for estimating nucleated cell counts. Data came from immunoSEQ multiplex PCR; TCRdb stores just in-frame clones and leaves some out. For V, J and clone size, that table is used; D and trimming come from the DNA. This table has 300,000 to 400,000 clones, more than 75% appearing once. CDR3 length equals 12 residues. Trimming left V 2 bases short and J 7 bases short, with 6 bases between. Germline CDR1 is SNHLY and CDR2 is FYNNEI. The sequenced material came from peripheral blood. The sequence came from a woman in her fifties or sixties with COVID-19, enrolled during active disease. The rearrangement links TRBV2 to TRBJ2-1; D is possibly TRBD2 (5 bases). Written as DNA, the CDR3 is TGTGCCAGCAGTGAATGGGAGAATGAGCAGTTCTTC. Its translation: CASSEWENEQFF.